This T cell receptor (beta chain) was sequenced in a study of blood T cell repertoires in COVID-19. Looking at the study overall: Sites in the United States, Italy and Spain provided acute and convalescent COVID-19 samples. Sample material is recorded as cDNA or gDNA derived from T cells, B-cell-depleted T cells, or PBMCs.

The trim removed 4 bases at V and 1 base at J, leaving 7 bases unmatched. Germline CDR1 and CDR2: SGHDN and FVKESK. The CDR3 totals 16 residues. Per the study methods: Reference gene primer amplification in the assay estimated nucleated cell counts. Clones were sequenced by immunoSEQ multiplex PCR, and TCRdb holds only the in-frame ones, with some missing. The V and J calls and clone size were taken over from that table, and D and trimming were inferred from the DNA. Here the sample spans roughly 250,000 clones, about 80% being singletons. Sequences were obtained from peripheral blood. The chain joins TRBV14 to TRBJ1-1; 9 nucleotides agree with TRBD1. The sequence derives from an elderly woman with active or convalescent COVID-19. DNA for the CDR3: TGTGCCAGCAGCCGTCACAGGGGGCCCCAGAACACTGAAGCTTTCTTT. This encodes CASSRHRGPQNTEAFF.